This T cell receptor beta chain appears in the sequencing data of a study of blood T cell repertoires in COVID-19. Here immunoSEQ multiplex PCR was the method, and the copy in TCRdb shows in-frame clones only, minus some. The repertoire holds 100,000 to 150,000 clones, with 85% to 90% as singletons. What was sequenced was peripheral blood. This sequence originates from a woman aged 60-70 years with COVID-19, enrolled during active disease.

In DNA, the CDR3 is TGTGCCAGCAGCTTTCTACAGGGGCCTGGGGCCAACGTCCTGACTTTC. Protein product: CASSFLQGPGANVLTF. V usage is TRBV5-8 and J usage is TRBJ2-6; 7 bases fit TRBD1. V shed 2 bases, J shed 2 bases, and the junction held 4 bases outside the gene matches. The CDR3 runs 16 residues. In germline, CDR1 is SGHTS, CDR2 YDEGEE. The complete variable domain, with remaining parts taken from reference TRBV5-8 and TRBJ2-6, reads EAGVTQSPTHLIKTRGQQATLRCSPISGHTSVYWYQQALGLGLQFLLWYDEGEERNRGNFPPRFSGRQFPNYSSELNVNALELEDSALYLCASSFLQGPGANVLTFGAGSRLTVL.